This T cell receptor beta chain was found in a study of blood T cell repertoires in COVID-19. TCRdb's table, derived via immunoSEQ multiplex PCR, lists solely in-frame clones and lacks some. The table includes over 13,000 clones, about 92% detected once. This clone was counted once. The TCR originated in a human donor in a cohort sampled during active COVID-19. The material sequenced was peripheral blood.

The CDR3 DNA reads TGTGCCAGCAGTGACGAGGGCTACGAGCAGTACTTC. Translated, it gives CASSDEGYEQYF. The rearrangement uses TRBV2 and TRBJ2-7, with a tentative D call TRBD2 (5 bases). Germline CDR1 reads SNHLY; CDR2 reads FYNNEI. V was shortened by 3 bases and J by 3 bases, with 6 bases between the two germline ends. This CDR3 has 12 residues.